This T cell receptor beta chain was recorded in a study of T cell repertoires in cytomegalovirus infection. Study background: Public TCR beta signature analysis indicated the presence of both CMV infection and matching HLA type. Study findings and constraints: Individuals carrying CMV plus the relevant HLA were identified by cumulative frequency of public TCR beta families. Dominating the ex vivo response were TCR beta clonotypes that were CMV-specific and HLA-C-restricted.

MiXCR, run by TCRdb on the reads, gives a single entry per CDR3 protein. The sample has 200,000 to 250,000 distinct CDR3 sequences; approximately 6.7% are singletons. Trimming removed 5 bases from V and 6 bases from J; junction bases left unmatched: 9. In germline, CDR1 is SGHTA, CDR2 FQGNSA. The CDR3 covers 14 residues. In this sample, this clonotype turned up many times. Its antigen is not known. This TCR derives from a human donor in good health (CMV status not recorded). Some clones in this sample may be carry-over from other donors' samples. The rearrangement links TRBV7-2 to TRBJ1-1; 7 bases are a match to TRBD1. Sequenced input: PBMCs. The CDR3 sequence: CASSERRTGSEAFF. Written as DNA, the CDR3 is TGTGCCAGCAGCGAGCGACGGACAGGTTCTGAAGCTTTCTTT.